This entry lists 7 T cell receptor beta chains sequenced from one sample in a study of T-cell reconstitution after alpha-beta-depleted transplantation in children. The TCRbeta library incorporated unique molecular identifiers. TCRdb called the PCR reads again in MiXCR, with one record for every CDR3 protein. The sample lists approximately 420,000 distinct CDR3 sequences, roughly 10% occurring once. The sample was PBMCs from the stem cell graft donor, taken from the stem cell graft. Receptors were obtained from a human donor who donated a stem cell graft to a child with acute myeloid leukemia.

This clonotype was seen more than once but under ten times. This rearrangement joins TRBV7-2 to TRBJ2-3, with 8 bases matching TRBD2. The germline V gene encodes CDR1 SGHTA and CDR2 FQGNSA. Trimming at V came to 2 bases and at J to 0 bases, leaving 4 bases not matched to a gene. The CDR3 is 16 amino acids. The CDR3 reads CASSLQASGSTDTQYF. DNA for the CDR3: TGTGCCAGCAGCTTACAAGCTAGCGGGAGCACAGATACGCAGTATTTT.

This clonotype showed up just a few times. The rearrangement uses TRBV7-9 and TRBJ2-7; D is uncertain. V lost 3 bases to trimming and J lost 2 bases, with 8 bases between them. Germline values: CDR1 SEHNR, CDR2 FQNEAQ (reference sequence). The CDR3 extends over 13 amino acids. This chain's CDR3 is CASSLVHPYEQYF. The CDR3 region has the DNA TGTGCCAGCAGCTTGGTCCATCCCTACGAGCAGTACTTC.

This clonotype was found many times. This sequence joins TRBV7-9 and TRBJ2-5, with TRBD1 matching over 7 bases. CDR1 SEHNR and CDR2 FQNEAQ come from the germline V gene (reference sequence). The trim removed 4 bases at V and 9 bases at J, leaving 14 bases unmatched. The CDR3 runs to 15 residues. The CDR3 DNA sequence: TGTGCCAGCAGCTCCCGGACAGGCGGTAAAGGGGCCCAGTACTTC. Encoded protein: CASSSRTGGKGAQYF.

The chain recombines TRBV27 with TRBJ2-5, with 9 bases identical to TRBD2. The junction had 12 bases not matched to a gene; V was cut back by 5 bases and J by 5 bases. Germline CDR1 is MNHEY and CDR2 is SMNVEV (reference sequence). CDR3 length: 16 amino acids. In nucleotides, the CDR3 is TGTGCCAGCAGTCTTAACGTAGCGGGAGATGTCGAGACCCAGTACTTC. It codes for CASSLNVAGDVETQYF.

The V and J genes are TRBV10-3 and TRBJ1-1; a possible D gene is TRBD1 (6 bases). Germline CDR1 is ENHRY and CDR2 is SYGVKD. CDR3 size: 12 residues. Deletions cut 6 bases from V and 6 bases from J, with 11 bases between. The CDR3 spells CAIRPTGSEAFF. CDR3 nucleotides: TGTGCCATCAGACCCACAGGGTCTGAAGCTTTCTTT.

This clonotype was detected only a few times. The V and J genes are TRBV20-1 and TRBJ2-2; 9 positions agree with TRBD1. Germline V gene data show CDR1 as DFQATT and CDR2 as SNEGSKA (reference sequence). This CDR3 has 13 amino acids. V was clipped by 6 bases and J by 5 bases; unmatched bases: 4. The CDR3 DNA reads as TGCAGTGCCACGGGACAGGGTACCGGGGAGCTGTTTTTT. This sequence encodes CSATGQGTGELFF.

The rearrangement uses TRBV11-2 and TRBJ1-1; unclear D gene. The CDR3 contains 16 residues. CDR1 is SGHAT and CDR2 is FQNNGV in the germline V gene. Trimming removed 1 base from V and 4 bases from J, with 16 bases in between. The CDR3 region has the DNA TGTGCCAGCAGCTTAGGTCTTGGAGTGGGTGCCACTGAAGCTTTCTTT. This gives the protein CASSLGLGVGATEAFF.